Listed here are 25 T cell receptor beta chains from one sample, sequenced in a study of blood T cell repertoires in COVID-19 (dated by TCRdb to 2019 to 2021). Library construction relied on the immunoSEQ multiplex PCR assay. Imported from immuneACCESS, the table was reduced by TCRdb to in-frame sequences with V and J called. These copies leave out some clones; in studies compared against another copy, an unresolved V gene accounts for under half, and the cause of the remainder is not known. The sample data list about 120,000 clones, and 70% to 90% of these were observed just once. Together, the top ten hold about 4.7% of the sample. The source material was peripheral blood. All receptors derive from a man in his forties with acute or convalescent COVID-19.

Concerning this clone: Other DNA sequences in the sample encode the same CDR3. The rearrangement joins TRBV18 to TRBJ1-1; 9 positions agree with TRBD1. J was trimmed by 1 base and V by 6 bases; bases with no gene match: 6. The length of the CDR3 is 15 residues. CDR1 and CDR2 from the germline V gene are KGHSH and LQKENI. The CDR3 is CASSRGTGPNTEAFF. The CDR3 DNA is TGTGCCAGCTCCCGCGGGACAGGGCCGAACACTGAAGCTTTCTTT.

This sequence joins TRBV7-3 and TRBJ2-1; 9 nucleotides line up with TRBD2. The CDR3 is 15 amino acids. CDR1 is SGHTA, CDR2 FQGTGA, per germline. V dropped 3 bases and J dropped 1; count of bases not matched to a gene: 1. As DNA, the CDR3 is TGTGCCAGCAGCTTTCTAGCGGGGTCCTACAATGAGCAGTTCTTC. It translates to CASSFLAGSYNEQFF.

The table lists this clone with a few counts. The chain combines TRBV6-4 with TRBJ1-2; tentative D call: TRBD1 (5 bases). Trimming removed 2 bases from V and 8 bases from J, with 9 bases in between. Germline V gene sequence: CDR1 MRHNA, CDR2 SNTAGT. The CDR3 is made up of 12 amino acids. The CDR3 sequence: CASSDGATGYTF. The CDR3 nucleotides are TGTGCCAGCAGTGACGGGGCCACGGGCTACACCTTC.

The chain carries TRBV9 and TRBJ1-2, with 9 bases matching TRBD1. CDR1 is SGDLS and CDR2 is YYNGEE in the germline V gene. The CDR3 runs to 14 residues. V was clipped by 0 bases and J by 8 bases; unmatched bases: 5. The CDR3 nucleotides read TGTGCCAGCAGCGTAGCGACAGGGGGAGGCGGCTACACCTTC. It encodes CASSVATGGGGYTF.

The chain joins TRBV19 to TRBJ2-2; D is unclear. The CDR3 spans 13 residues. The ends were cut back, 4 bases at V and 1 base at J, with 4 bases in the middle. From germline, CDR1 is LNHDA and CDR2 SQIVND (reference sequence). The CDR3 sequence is CASSSKNTGELFF. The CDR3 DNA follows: TGTGCCAGTAGTAGTAAGAACACCGGGGAGCTGTTTTTT.

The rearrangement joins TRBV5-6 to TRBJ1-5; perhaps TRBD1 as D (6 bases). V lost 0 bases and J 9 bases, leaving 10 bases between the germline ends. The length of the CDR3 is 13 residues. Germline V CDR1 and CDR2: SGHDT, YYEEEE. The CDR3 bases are TGTGCCAGCAGCTTGGCAGGGGCCTCGCCCCAGCATTTT. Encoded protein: CASSLAGASPQHF.

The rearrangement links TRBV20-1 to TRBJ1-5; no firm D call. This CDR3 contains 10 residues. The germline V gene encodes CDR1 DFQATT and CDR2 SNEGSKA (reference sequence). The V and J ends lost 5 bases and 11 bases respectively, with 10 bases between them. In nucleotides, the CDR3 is TGCAGTGCTCTATGGTTGACCCAGCATTTT. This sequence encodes CSALWLTQHF.

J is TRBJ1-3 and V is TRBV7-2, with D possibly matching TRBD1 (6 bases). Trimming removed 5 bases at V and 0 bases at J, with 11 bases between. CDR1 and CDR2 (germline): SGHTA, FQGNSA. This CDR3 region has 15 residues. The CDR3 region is CASSTRTVSGNTIYF. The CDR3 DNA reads TGTGCCAGCAGCACCCGGACAGTCTCTGGAAACACCATATATTTT. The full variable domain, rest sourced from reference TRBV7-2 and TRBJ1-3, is GAGVSQSPSNKVTEKGKDVELRCDPISGHTALYWYRQSLGQGLEFLIYFQGNSAPDKSGLPSDRFSAERTGGSVSTLTIQRTQQEDSAVYLCASSTRTVSGNTIYFGEGSWLTVV.

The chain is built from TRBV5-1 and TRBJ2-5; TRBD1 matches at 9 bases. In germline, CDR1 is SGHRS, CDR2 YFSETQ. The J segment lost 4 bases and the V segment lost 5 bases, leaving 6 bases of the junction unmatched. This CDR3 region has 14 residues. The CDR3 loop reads CASSPGQGLETQYF. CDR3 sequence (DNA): TGCGCCAGCAGTCCGGGACAGGGACTAGAGACCCAGTACTTC.

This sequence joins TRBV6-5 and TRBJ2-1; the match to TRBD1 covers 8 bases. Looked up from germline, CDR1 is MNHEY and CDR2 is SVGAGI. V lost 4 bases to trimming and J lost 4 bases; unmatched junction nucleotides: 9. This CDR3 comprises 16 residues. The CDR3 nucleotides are TGTGCCAGCAGTTCTCGACAGGGGAGCGGATACAATGAGCAGTTCTTC. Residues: CASSSRQGSGYNEQFF.

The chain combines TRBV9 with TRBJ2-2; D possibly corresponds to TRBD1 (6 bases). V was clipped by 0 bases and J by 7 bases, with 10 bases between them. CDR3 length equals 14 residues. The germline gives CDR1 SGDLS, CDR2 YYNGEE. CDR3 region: CASSVAQGNGELFF. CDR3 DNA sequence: TGTGCCAGCAGCGTAGCTCAGGGGAACGGGGAGCTGTTTTTT.

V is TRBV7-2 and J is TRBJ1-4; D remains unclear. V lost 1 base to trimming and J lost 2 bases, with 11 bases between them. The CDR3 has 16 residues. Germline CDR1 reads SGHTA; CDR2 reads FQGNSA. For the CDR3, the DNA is TGTGCCAGCAGCTTAGAGGCTGGGCCGACTAATGAAAAACTGTTTTTT. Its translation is CASSLEAGPTNEKLFF.

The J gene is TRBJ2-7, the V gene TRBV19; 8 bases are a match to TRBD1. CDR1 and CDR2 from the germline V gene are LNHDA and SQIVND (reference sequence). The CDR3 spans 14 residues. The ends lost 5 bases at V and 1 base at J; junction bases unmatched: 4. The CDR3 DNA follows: TGTGCCAGTAGTCGACAGGGGATATCCTACGAGCAGTACTTC. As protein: CASSRQGISYEQYF.

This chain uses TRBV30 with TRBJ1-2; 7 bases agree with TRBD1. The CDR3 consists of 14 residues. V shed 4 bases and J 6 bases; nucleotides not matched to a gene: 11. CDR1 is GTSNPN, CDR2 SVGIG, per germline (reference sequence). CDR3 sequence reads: CAWTQSGGGDGYTF. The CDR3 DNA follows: TGTGCCTGGACCCAATCAGGGGGTGGGGATGGCTACACCTTC.

CDR3 region: CASSQDRSIGYTF. The CDR3 DNA reads TGCGCCAGCAGCCAAGACAGGTCCATCGGCTACACCTTC. This sequence joins TRBV5-1 and TRBJ1-2, with D possibly being TRBD1 (6 bases). V was cut by 4 bases and J by 8 bases, with 15 bases left in between. In germline, CDR1 is SGHRS, CDR2 YFSETQ. This CDR3 has 13 amino acids.

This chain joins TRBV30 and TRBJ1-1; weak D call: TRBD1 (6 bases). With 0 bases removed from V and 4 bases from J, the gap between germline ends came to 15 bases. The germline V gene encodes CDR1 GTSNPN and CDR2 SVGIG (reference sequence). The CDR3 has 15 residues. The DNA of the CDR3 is TGTGCCTGGAGTGTACAGGGAGGGGGATTCACTGAAGCTTTCTTT. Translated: CAWSVQGGGFTEAFF.

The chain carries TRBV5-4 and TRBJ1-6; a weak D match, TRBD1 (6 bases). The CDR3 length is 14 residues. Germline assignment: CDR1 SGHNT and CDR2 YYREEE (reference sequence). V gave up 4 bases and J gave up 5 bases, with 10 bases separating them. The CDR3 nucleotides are TGTGCCAGCAGCGTCCAGGGGAATAATTCACCCCTCCACTTT. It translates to CASSVQGNNSPLHF.

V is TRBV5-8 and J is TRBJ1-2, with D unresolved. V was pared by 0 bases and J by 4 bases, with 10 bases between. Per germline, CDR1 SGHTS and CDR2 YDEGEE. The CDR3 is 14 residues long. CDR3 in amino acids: CASSLAGDIYGYTF. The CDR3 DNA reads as TGTGCCAGCAGCTTGGCCGGAGATATCTATGGCTACACCTTC.

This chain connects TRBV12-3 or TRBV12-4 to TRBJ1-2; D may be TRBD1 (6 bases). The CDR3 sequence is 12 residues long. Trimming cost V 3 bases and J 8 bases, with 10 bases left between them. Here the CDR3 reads CASSFDRRGYTF. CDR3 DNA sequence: TGTGCCAGCAGTTTCGACAGGCGGGGCTACACCTTC.

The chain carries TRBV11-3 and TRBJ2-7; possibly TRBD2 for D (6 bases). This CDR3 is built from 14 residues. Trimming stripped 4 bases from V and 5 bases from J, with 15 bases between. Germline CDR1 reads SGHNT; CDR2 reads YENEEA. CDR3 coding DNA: TGTGCCAGCAGCTCGGGGCAGGAGGGGAACGAGCAGTACTTC. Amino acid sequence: CASSSGQEGNEQYF.

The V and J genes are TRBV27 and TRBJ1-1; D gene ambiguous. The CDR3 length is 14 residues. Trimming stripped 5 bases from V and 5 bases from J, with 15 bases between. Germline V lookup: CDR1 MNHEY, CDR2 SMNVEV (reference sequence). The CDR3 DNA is TGTGCCAGCAGTCCCAAGTGGCGGGTTACTGAAGCTTTCTTT. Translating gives CASSPKWRVTEAFF.

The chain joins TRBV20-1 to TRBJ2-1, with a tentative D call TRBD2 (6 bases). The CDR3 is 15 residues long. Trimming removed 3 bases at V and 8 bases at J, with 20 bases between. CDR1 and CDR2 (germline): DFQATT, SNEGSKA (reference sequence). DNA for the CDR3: TGCAGTGCTAGTGATAGGGCGGGAACTCTCTATGAGCAGTTCTTC. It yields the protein CSASDRAGTLYEQFF.

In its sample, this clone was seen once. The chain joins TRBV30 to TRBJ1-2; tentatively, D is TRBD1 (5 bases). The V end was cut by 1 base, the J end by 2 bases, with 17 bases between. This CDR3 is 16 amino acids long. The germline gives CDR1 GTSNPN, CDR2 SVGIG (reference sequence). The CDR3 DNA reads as TGTGCCTGGAGTGCCGTTCAGTGGGGCCGGAACTATGGCTACACCTTC. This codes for CAWSAVQWGRNYGYTF.

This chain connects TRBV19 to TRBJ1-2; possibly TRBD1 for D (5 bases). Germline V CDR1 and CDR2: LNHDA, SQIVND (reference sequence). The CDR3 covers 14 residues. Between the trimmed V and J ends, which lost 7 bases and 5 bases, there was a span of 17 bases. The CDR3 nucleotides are TGTGCCAGTAAAGACAGAGGACAAGGGTATGGCTACACCTTC. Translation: CASKDRGQGYGYTF.

The CDR3 nucleotides read TGTGCCAGCAGCCAAGTAGCGTCAGGCCCCTATGGCTACACCTTC. Translation: CASSQVASGPYGYTF. J is TRBJ1-2 and V is TRBV3-1 (or the pseudogene TRBV3-2); D unresolved. The V and J ends lost 1 base and 4 bases respectively, with 13 bases between them. Germline CDR1 and CDR2: LGHDT and YNNKEL (reference sequence). The CDR3 is made up of 15 amino acids.